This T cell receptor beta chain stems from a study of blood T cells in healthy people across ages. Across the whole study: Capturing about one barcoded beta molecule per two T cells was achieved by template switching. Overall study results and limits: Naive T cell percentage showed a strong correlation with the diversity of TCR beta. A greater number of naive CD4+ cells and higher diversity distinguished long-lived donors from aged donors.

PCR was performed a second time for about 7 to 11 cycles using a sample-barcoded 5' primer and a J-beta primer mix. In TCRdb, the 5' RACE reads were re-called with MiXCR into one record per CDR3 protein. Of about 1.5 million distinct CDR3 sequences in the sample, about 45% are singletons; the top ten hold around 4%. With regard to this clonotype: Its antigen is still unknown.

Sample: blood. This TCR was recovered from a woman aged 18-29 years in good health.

The CDR3 DNA reads TGTGCCAGCAGTTTAAGCCTAGCGGGAACTCACAATGAGCAGTTCTTC. Translated, it gives CASSLSLAGTHNEQFF. The gene calls are TRBV28 and TRBJ2-1; 9 nucleotides line up with TRBD2. Germline CDR1 and CDR2: MDHEN and SYDVKM. The junction had 7 bases not matched to a gene; V was cut back by 2 bases and J by 5 bases. The CDR3 runs 16 residues.